This entry describes one T cell receptor beta chain. Measured with immunoSEQ multiplex PCR; TCRdb has only the in-frame clones, and not every one. The repertoire holds hundreds of thousands of clones, 90% to 95% seen once, with around 3.3% in the top ten. This specimen comes from a study of blood T cell repertoires in COVID-19. The TCR originated in a woman between 18 and 30 years old who had recovered from COVID-19. Sequencing input: peripheral blood.

CDR3 protein: CASSLSGLAGQTQYF. CDR3 coding DNA: TGTGCCAGCAGCTTATCCGGACTAGCGGGGCAGACCCAGTACTTC. The chain couples TRBV7-2 to TRBJ2-5; 12 bases agree with TRBD2. This CDR3 region has 15 residues. Losses at the gene ends were 2 bases for V and 6 bases for J; bases not matched to a gene: 4. The germline V gene encodes CDR1 SGHTA and CDR2 FQGNSA.